The clone carrying this T cell receptor beta chain was picked up many times. Its antigen is not known. This sample was included in a study of T-cell reconstitution after alpha-beta-depleted transplantation in children. Study results and caveats: The study reportedly traced alpha-beta T cells about two months after transplant to several hundred expanded graft clones. T-cell numbers and diversity, one year after transplant, stemmed largely from T cells that were newly produced.

There are 13 residues in the CDR3. V was trimmed by 5 bases and J by 5 bases, leaving 13 bases between them. CDR1 and CDR2 (germline): SGHTA, FQGNSA. The library targeted TCRbeta and was prepared with unique molecular identifiers. TCRdb called the PCR reads again in MiXCR, with one record for every CDR3 protein. This sample has hundreds of thousands of distinct CDR3 sequences; 10% occur once, and the top ten carry around 2%. The V gene is TRBV7-2, the J gene TRBJ2-7, with D maybe TRBD1 (5 bases). This clonotype originated in a child aged 2-15 years with inherited bone marrow failure, due to receive a stem cell transplant. The sample in question was PBMCs, obtained before TCRalphabeta/CD19-depleted stem cell transplant. The CDR3 bases are TGTGCCAGCAGCCCCGACAGTCGGAACGAGCAGTACTTC. Encoded protein: CASSPDSRNEQYF. Together with reference TRBV7-2 and TRBJ2-7, the CDR3 gives the full variable domain: GAGVSQSPSNKVTEKGKDVELRCDPISGHTALYWYRQSLGQGLEFLIYFQGNSAPDKSGLPSDRFSAERTGGSVSTLTIQRTQQEDSAVYLCASSPDSRNEQYFGPGTRLTVT.